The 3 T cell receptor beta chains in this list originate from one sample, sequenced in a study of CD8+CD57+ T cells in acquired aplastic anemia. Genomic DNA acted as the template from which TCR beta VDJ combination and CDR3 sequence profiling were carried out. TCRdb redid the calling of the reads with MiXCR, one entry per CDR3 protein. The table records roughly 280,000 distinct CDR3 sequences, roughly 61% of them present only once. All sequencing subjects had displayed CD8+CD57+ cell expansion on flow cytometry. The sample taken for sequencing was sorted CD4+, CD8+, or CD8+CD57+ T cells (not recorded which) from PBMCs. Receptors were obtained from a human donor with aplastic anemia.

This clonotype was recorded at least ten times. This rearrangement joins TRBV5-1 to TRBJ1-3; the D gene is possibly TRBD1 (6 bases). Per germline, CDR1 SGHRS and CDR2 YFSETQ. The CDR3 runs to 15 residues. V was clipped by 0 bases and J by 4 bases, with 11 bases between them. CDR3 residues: CASSLGQAAGNTIYF. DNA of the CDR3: TGCGCCAGCAGCTTGGGACAGGCGGCGGGAAACACCATATATTTT.

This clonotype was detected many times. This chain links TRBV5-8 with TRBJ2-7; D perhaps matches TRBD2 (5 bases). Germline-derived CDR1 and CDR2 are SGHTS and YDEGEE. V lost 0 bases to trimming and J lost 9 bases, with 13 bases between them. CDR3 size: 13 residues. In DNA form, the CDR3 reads TGTGCCAGCAGCTTGGCCGCCGGGGAGAGGCAGTACTTC. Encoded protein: CASSLAAGERQYF.

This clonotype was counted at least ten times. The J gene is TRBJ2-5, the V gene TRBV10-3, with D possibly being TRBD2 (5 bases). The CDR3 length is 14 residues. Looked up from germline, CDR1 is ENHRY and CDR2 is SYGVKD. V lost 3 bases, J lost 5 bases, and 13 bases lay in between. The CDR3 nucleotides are TGTGCCATCAGTGACTCCGCGGGTGGGGAGACCCAGTACTTC. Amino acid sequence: CAISDSAGGETQYF.